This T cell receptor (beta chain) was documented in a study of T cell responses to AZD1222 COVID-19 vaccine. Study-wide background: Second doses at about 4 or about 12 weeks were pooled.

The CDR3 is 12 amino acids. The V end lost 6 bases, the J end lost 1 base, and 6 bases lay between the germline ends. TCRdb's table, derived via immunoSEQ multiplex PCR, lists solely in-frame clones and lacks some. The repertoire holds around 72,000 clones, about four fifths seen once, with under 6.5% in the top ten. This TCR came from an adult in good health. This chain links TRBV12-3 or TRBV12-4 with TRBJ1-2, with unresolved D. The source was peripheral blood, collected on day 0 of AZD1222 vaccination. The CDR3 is CASSRFNYGYTF. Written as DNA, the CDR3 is TGTGCCAGCAGCAGGTTTAACTATGGCTACACCTTC.